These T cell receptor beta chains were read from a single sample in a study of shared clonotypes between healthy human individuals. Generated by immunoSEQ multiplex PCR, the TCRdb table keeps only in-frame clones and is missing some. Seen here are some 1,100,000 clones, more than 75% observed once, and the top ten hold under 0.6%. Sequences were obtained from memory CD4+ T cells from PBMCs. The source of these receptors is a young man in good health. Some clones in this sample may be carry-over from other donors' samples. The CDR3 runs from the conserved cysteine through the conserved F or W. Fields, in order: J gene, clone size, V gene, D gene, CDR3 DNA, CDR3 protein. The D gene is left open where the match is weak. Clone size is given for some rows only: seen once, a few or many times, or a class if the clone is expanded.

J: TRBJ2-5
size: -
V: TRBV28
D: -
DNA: TGTGCCAGCAGTTTATTGGGGGCCCTTGGGGAGACCCAGTACTTC
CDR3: CASSLLGALGETQYF

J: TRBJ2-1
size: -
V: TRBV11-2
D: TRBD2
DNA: TGTGCCAGCAGCCTGACTAGCGGGACATACAATGAGCAGTTCTTC
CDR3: CASSLTSGTYNEQFF

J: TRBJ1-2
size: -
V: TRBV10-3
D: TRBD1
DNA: TGTGCCATCAGAATCCGGGACAGGGGATCCTATGGCTACACCTTC
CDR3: CAIRIRDRGSYGYTF

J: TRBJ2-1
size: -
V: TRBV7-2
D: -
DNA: TGTGCCAGCAGCTTAGCGGGGGCGGGGTCAAATGAGCAGTTCTTC
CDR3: CASSLAGAGSNEQFF

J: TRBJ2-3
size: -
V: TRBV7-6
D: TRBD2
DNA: TGTGCCAGCAGCGTTCAACTAGCGGGAGCAGCAGATACGCAGTATTTT
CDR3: CASSVQLAGAADTQYF

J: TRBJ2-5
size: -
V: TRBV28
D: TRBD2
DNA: TGTGCCAGCAGTCCTGGACTAGCGGGAGCTCGTGAGACCCAGTACTTC
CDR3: CASSPGLAGARETQYF

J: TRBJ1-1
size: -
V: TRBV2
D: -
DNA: TGTGCCAGCAGCGGACGGATCCTGGGAAGCACTGAAGCTTTCTTT
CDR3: CASSGRILGSTEAFF

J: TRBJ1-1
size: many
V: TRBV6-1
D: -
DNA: TGTGCCAGCAGTGACCCCGATCCATCTTGGGGAATGAACACTGAAGCTTTCTTT
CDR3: CASSDPDPSWGMNTEAFF

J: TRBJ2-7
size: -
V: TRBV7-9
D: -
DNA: TGTGCCAGCAGTTCGGGACGGGACTACGAGCAGTACTTC
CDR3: CASSSGRDYEQYF

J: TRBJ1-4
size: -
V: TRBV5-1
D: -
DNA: TGCGCCAGCAGCTCGACAGGCCCTGATGAAAAACTGTTTTTT
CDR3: CASSSTGPDEKLFF

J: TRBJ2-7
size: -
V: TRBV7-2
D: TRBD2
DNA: TGTGCCAGCAGCCCCCTGACTAGCGGGCATCCCTACGAGCAGTACTTC
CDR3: CASSPLTSGHPYEQYF

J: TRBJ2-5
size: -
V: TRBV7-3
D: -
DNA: TGTGCCAGCAGCCCCGGGGCTTGGAGCGGCATGTACCAAGAGACCCAGTACTTC
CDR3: CASSPGAWSGMYQETQYF

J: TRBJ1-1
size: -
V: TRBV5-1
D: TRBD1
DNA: TGCGCCAGCAGGCCCGGGACAGCGAACACTGAAGCTTTCTTT
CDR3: CASRPGTANTEAFF

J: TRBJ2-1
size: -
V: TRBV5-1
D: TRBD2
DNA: TGCGCCAGCAGCTTGCGACTAGCGGGAGGGAATGAGCAGTTCTTC
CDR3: CASSLRLAGGNEQFF

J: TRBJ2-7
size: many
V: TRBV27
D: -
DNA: TGTGCCAGCAGGTACGACCTGACTAGCTCCTACGAGCAGTACTTC
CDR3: CASRYDLTSSYEQYF

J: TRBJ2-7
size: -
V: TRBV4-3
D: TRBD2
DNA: TGCGCCAGCAGCCAAGATTTGGGCCCAGGGACTAGTGGCTACGAGCAGTACTTC
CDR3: CASSQDLGPGTSGYEQYF

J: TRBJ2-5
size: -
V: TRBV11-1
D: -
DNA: TGTGCCAGCAGCCGTCCCCAAGAGACCCAGTACTTC
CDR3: CASSRPQETQYF

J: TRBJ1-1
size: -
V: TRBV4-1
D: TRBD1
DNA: TGCGCCAGCAGCCGAATGTTGACAGGGGCAGGGGACACTGAAGCTTTCTTT
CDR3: CASSRMLTGAGDTEAFF

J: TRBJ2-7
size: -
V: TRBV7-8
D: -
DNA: TGTGCCAGCAGCTTAGTTCGGATAAGACCGGACGAGCAGTACTTC
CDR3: CASSLVRIRPDEQYF

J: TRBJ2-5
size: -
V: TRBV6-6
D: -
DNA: TGTGCCAGCAGTACGGGGACTCTCACAGGAGAGACCCAGTACTTC
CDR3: CASSTGTLTGETQYF

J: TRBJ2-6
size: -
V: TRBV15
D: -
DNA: TGTGCCACCAGCGGTCAGGGTTTCAGTGGGGCCAACGTCCTGACTTTC
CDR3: CATSGQGFSGANVLTF

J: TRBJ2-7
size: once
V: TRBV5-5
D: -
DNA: TGTGCCAGCAGCCCGACAGTCTACGAGCAGTACTTC
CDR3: CASSPTVYEQYF

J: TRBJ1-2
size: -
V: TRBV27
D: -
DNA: TGTGCCAGCAGTTTATTTACCCGGGAAGGGGGGGGAGGCTACACCTTC
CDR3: CASSLFTREGGGGYTF

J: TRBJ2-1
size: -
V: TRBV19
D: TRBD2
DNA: TGTGCCAGTAGTATCCGCGGGGGTAGTAATGAGCAGTTCTTC
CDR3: CASSIRGGSNEQFF

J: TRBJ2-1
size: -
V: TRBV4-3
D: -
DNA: TGCGCCAGCAGCCAGGAGCTTGAACATAATGAGCAGTTCTTC
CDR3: CASSQELEHNEQFF

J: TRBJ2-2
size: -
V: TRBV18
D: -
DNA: TGTGCCAGCTCACCACCGAATACAGGGTCCGGGGAGCTGTTTTTT
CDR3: CASSPPNTGSGELFF

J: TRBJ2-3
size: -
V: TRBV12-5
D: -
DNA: TGTGCTAGTGGGACTAGCACAGATACGCAGTATTTT
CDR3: CASGTSTDTQYF

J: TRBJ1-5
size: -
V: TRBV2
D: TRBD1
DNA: TGTGCCAGTTCATCCGACAGGGGGCAGGGAAATCAGCCCCAGCATTTT
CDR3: CASSSDRGQGNQPQHF

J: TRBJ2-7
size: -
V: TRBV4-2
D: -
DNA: TGTGCCAGCAGCCAAGGGGCGGGAAGCTACGAGCAGTACTTC
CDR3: CASSQGAGSYEQYF

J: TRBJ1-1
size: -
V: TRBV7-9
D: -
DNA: TGTGCCAGCAGTTGGACGGGTTACACTGAAGCTTTCTTT
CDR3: CASSWTGYTEAFF

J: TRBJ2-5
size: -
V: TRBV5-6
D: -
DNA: TGTGCCAGCAGCTTTATTCAAGAGACCCAGTACTTC
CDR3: CASSFIQETQYF

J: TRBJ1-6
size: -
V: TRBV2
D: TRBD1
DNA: TGTGCCAGCAGTCTACAGGGGCCCAATTCACCCCTCCACTTT
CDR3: CASSLQGPNSPLHF

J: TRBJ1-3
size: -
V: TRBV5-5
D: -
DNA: TGTGCCAGCAGCTTGGATAACTCTGGAAACACCATATATTTT
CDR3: CASSLDNSGNTIYF

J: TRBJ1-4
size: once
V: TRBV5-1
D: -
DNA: TGCGCCAGCAGCTTGGGGTACCGGGATGAAAAACTGTTTTTT
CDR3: CASSLGYRDEKLFF

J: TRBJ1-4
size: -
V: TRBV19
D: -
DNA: TGTGCCAGTAGTATAAGTCGTTATGAAAAACTGTTTTTT
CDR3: CASSISRYEKLFF

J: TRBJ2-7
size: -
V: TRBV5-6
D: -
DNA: TGTGCCAGCAGCTTGAGAGATGGCTTAAGCTCCTACGAGCAGTACTTC
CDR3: CASSLRDGLSSYEQYF

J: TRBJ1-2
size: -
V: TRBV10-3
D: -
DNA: TGTGCCATCAGTAAGCAGGCGGGGGTCGGCTATGGCTACACCTTC
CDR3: CAISKQAGVGYGYTF

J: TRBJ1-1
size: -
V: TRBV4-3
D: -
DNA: TGCGCCAGCAGCCTCTTAGTGAACACTGAAGCTTTCTTT
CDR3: CASSLLVNTEAFF

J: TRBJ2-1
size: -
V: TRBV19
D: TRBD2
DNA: TGTGCCAGTTCGAGCGGGACCTCCTACAATGAGCAGTTCTTC
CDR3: CASSSGTSYNEQFF

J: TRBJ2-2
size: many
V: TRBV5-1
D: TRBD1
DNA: TGCGCCGACCGGGACAGGGCCGACACCGGGGAGCTGTTTTTT
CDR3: CADRDRADTGELFF

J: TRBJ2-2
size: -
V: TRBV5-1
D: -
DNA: TGCGCCAGCAGCTTGTCTTCGGTGGCGGGGGAGCTGTTTTTT
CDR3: CASSLSSVAGELFF

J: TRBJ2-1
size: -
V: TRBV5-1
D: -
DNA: TGCGCCAGCAGCTTGGCGGGAGAATCCTACAATGAGCAGTTCTTC
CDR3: CASSLAGESYNEQFF

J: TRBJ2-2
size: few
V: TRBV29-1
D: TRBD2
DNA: TGCAGCGCAGCGGGACCCTCTTCGTCCGGGGAGCTGTTTTTT
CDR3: CSAAGPSSSGELFF

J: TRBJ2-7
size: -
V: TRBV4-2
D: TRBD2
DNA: TGTGCCAGCAGCCAAGATCCCGAAGCGGGAGGACCCGAGCAGTACTTC
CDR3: CASSQDPEAGGPEQYF

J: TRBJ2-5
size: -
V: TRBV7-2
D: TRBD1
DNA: TGTGCCAGCAGCTTAGGGGACAGGGCCTGGGGGGAGACCCAGTACTTC
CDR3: CASSLGDRAWGETQYF

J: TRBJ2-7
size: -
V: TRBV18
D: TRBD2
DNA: TGTGCCAGCTCACCAGGTGGTAGCGGGAGGCACGAGCAGTACTTC
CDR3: CASSPGGSGRHEQYF

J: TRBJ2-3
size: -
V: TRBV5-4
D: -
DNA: TGTGCCAGCAGCTTGCCTAGCGACCTCACAGATACGCAGTATTTT
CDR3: CASSLPSDLTDTQYF

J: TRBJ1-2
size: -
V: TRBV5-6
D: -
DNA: TGTGCCAGCGGCTTGGGCCCGGGTTGGAGTGGCTACACCTTC
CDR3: CASGLGPGWSGYTF

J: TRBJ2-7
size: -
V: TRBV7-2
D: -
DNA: TGTGCCAGCAGCTTCAGCTACGAGCAGTACTTC
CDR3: CASSFSYEQYF

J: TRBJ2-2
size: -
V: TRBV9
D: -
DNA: TGTGCCAGCAGCGTATTATCCACCGGGGAGCTGTTTTTT
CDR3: CASSVLSTGELFF

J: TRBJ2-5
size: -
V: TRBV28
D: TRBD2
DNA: TGTGCCAGCAGTTTATGGCGGGAGTACCAAGAGACCCAGTACTTC
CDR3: CASSLWREYQETQYF

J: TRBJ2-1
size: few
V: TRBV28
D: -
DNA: TGTGCCAGCACGCGCGAAACCGAGCAGTTCTTC
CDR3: CASTRETEQFF

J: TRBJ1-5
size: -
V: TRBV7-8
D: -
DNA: TGTGCCAGCAGCCCCGGGGTTCAGCCCCAGCATTTT
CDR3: CASSPGVQPQHF

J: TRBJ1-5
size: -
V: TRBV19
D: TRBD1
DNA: TGTGCCAGCCGCGACAGGGCGGAACAGCCCCAGCATTTT
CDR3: CASRDRAEQPQHF